This T cell receptor beta chain was captured in a study of PD-1 blockade in classical Hodgkin lymphoma. Overall study context: Nivolumab 3 mg/kg was given intravenously every 2 weeks.

This clone occurred a few times. Its antigen is unknown. General study findings and limits: Complete responders started with a diversity level that resembled newly diagnosed patients at baseline.

Every patient had relapsed following autologous stem cell transplantation, and cohorts differed in brentuximab vedotin exposure. Researchers report purifying CD4+ T cells from thawed PBMCs by magnetic negative selection. TCRdb's copy holds only in-frame clones and misses some; the assay was immunoSEQ multiplex PCR. The sample has around 23,000 clones; 84% are singletons. CDR1 KGHSH and CDR2 LQKENI come from the germline V gene. The CDR3 runs 13 residues. V was cut by 6 bases and J by 6 bases, with 15 bases left in between. The clonotype originates from a human donor with classical Hodgkin lymphoma. The specimen was CD4+ T cells from blood, collected at baseline. The V gene is TRBV18, the J gene TRBJ2-7; the D is unclear. The CDR3 DNA sequence: TGTGCCAGCTCTCTCCGAGTGGACGGCGAGCAGTACTTC. Translation gives CASSLRVDGEQYF. Combining the CDR3 with reference TRBV18 and TRBJ2-7 gives the whole variable domain NAGVMQNPRHLVRRRGQEARLRCSPMKGHSHVYWYRQLPEEGLKFMVYLQKENIIDESGMPKERFSAEFPKEGPSILRIQQVVRGDSAAYFCASSLRVDGEQYFGPGTRLTVT.